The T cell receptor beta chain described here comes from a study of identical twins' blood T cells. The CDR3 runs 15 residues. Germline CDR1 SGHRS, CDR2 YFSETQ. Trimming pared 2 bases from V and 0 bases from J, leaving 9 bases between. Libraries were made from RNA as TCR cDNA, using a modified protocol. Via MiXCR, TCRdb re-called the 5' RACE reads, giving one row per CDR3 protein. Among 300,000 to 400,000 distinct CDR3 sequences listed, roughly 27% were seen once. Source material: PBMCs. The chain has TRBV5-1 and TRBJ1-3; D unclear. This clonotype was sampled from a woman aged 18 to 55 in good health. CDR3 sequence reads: CASSLQTASGNTIYF. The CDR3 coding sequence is TGCGCCAGCAGCTTACAAACTGCCTCTGGAAACACCATATATTTT.